The sequence of this T cell receptor (beta chain) was determined in a study of OX40 agonist ivuxolimab in advanced cancers. This CDR3 is 14 amino acids long. V shed 3 bases and J shed 6 bases, with 13 bases lying between them. From germline, CDR1 is LNHDA and CDR2 SQIVND (reference sequence). About this clone: Its specificity is unknown.

General study findings and limits: The authors also found low normalized T-cell clonal expansion in some nonresponders. Relative to CD4+ cells, CD8+ T cells on average had more expanded clones.

Clones were sequenced by immunoSEQ multiplex PCR, and TCRdb holds only the in-frame ones, with some missing. The sample includes 65,000 to 100,000 clones, 90% to 95% of them seen just once. The source was CD4+ or CD8+ T cells sorted from blood, collected in a trial of the OX40 agonist ivuxolimab. The sequence was obtained from an adult with an advanced solid tumor such as melanoma, head and neck, liver or kidney cancer. The chain combines TRBV19 with TRBJ2-3, with no clear D. CDR3 sequence (DNA): TGTGCCAGTAGTATCGACCGAGTGAGTGATACGCAGTATTTT. Its translation is CASSIDRVSDTQYF.